The 10 T cell receptor beta chains listed next were all sequenced from one sample in a study of identical twins. TCRdb independently ran MiXCR on the 5' RACE reads; one entry per CDR3 protein. The table has approximately 490,000 distinct CDR3 sequences, approximately 20% seen once. These sequences were also reported in another study, on yellow fever vaccine responses in identical twins.

The sequenced sample was CD4+ T cells sorted from blood. The receptors were gathered from a woman under 30 in good health.

The chain links TRBV7-8 to TRBJ2-1; D unresolved. The V gene's germline CDR1 is SGHVS and CDR2 FQNEAQ. V was cut by 2 bases and J by 8 bases, with 13 bases left in between. This CDR3 has 14 amino acids. The CDR3 nucleotides read TGTGCCAGCAGCTTATCGTGGGCTGGGGATGAGCAGTTCTTC. Translating it yields CASSLSWAGDEQFF.

This clonotype was counted only a few times. This chain joins TRBV10-2 and TRBJ2-2; D uncertain. The CDR3 runs to 15 residues. Per the germline V gene, CDR1 is WSHSY and CDR2 is SAAADI. V was clipped by 0 bases and J by 4 bases, with 9 bases between them. The CDR3 DNA sequence: TGCGCCAGCAGTGAGTCACAACTCAGCACCGGGGAGCTGTTTTTT. It is translated as CASSESQLSTGELFF.

There are a few counts of this clonotype. CDR3 DNA: TGTGCCAGCAGTCTCGGGGGCCCGATAACCCTCACAGATACGCAGTATTTT. It yields the protein CASSLGGPITLTDTQYF. J is TRBJ2-3 and V is TRBV12-3 or TRBV12-4, with D perhaps TRBD1 or TRBD2 (6 bases each). The CDR3 extends over 17 amino acids. Trimming took 5 bases from V and 2 from J, leaving 20 bases between them.

This chain uses TRBV5-1 with TRBJ2-1, with 8 nucleotides matching TRBD1. The V gene end was trimmed by 3 bases and the J gene end by 8 bases; junction bases not matched to a gene: 10. The germline gives CDR1 SGHRS, CDR2 YFSETQ. CDR3 length equals 15 residues. The CDR3 spells CASSSKTGVGDEQFF. In nucleotides, the CDR3 is TGCGCCAGCAGCTCAAAGACAGGGGTAGGGGATGAGCAGTTCTTC.

The gene calls are TRBV20-1 and TRBJ2-1; no clear D gene. Looked up from germline, CDR1 is DFQATT and CDR2 is SNEGSKA (reference sequence). V lost 4 bases, J lost 8 bases, and 12 bases lay in between. The CDR3 has 12 amino acids. The CDR3 is CSATQRIYEQFF. As DNA, the CDR3 is TGCAGTGCTACGCAGAGGATTTATGAGCAGTTCTTC.

This clonotype appeared a few times. J is TRBJ2-7 and V is TRBV2; possible D gene TRBD1, 6 bases. CDR1 and CDR2 (germline): SNHLY, FYNNEI. The ends were cut back, 4 bases at V and 3 bases at J, with 16 bases in the middle. This CDR3 region has 15 residues. In DNA form, the CDR3 reads TGTGCCAGCAGTGCCCCGGACAGACGCATCTACGAGCAGTACTTC. Residues: CASSAPDRRIYEQYF.

V gene TRBV2 combines with J gene TRBJ2-1; the match to TRBD2 covers 8 bases. V lost 6 bases, J lost 8 bases, and 6 bases stayed unmatched. This CDR3 is built from 13 residues. The germline gives CDR1 SNHLY, CDR2 FYNNEI. The DNA for the CDR3 is TGTGCCAGCAGGGGTAGCGGGACACATGAGCAGTTCTTC. Protein product: CASRGSGTHEQFF.

This chain joins TRBV12-3 or TRBV12-4 and TRBJ2-1; tentatively, D is TRBD2 (5 bases). The V and J ends lost 5 bases and 0 bases respectively, with 11 bases between them. The CDR3 covers 15 residues. CDR3 sequence (DNA): TGTGCCAGCAGTCTGCGCCGGGACTCCTACAATGAGCAGTTCTTC. Encoded protein: CASSLRRDSYNEQFF.

For this clonotype: A single base separates this from a much larger clone, so it may be a read error. The rearrangement uses TRBV5-1 and TRBJ2-3; weak D call: TRBD2 (6 bases). Per the germline V gene, CDR1 is SGHRS and CDR2 is YFSETQ. This CDR3 region has 16 residues. Trimming stripped 4 bases from V and 0 bases from J, with 15 bases between. The CDR3 protein is CASSRSGVRSTDTQYF. The CDR3 nucleotides are TGCGCCAGCAGCCGGTCGGGGGTGAGGAGCACAGATACGCAGTATTTT.

This clonotype was seen only a few times. The chain uses TRBV24-1 and TRBJ2-7, with 10 bases that match TRBD1. The CDR3 totals 14 residues. Looked up from germline, CDR1 is KGHDR and CDR2 is SFDVKD. Trimming at V came to 3 bases and at J to 7 bases, leaving 5 bases not matched to a gene. The CDR3 sequence: CATSDPGQGEEQYF. The CDR3 nucleotides are TGTGCCACCAGTGATCCCGGACAGGGGGAGGAGCAGTACTTC.